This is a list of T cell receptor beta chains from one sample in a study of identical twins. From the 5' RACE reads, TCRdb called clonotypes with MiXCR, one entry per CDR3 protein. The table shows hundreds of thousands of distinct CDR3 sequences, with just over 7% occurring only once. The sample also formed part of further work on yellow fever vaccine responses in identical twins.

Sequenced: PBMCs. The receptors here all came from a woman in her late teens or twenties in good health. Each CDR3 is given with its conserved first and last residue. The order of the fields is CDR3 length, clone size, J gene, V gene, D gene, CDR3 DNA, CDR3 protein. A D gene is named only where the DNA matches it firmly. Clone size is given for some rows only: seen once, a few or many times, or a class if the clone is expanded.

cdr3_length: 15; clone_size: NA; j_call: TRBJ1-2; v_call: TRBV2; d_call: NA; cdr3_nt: TGTGCCAGCAGTTCGAGGACAGTTGACTATAGAGGCTACACCTTC; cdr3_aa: CASSSRTVDYRGYTF
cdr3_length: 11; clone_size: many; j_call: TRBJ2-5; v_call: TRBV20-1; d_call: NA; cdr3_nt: TGCAGTGCTATTTTGGGGCAGACCCAGTACTTC; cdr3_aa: CSAILGQTQYF
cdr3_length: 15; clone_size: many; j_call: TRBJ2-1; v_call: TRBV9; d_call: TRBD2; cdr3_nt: TGTGCCAGCAGCCCGGGAGGACTAGCTTACAATGAGCAGTTCTTC; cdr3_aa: CASSPGGLAYNEQFF
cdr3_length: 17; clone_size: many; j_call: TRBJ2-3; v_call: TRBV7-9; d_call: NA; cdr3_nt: TGTGCCAGCAGCTTAGCGGTCGGTGGGGGATTCACAGATACGCAGTATTTT; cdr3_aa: CASSLAVGGGFTDTQYF
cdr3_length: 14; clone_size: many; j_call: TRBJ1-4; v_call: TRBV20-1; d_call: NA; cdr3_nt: TGCAGTGCTAAACGACGAGGAGGAAATGAAAAACTGTTTTTT; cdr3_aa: CSAKRRGGNEKLFF
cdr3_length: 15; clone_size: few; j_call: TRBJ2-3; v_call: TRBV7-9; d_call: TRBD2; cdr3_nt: TGTGCCAGCAGCTTCGGCGGGGGGAACACAGATACGCAGTATTTT; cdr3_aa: CASSFGGGNTDTQYF
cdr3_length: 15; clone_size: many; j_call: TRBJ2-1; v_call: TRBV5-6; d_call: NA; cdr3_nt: TGTGCCAGCAGCTTGGACGTGGCACTCTACAATGAGCAGTTCTTC; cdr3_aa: CASSLDVALYNEQFF
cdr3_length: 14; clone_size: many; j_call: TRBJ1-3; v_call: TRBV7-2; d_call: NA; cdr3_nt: TGTGCCAGCAGCCTCGCAGGGGCTGGAAACACCATATATTTT; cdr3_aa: CASSLAGAGNTIYF
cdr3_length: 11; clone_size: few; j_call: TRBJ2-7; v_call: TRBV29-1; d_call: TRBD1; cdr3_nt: TGCAGCGGGGGACAGGCCTACGAGCAGTACTTC; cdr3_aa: CSGGQAYEQYF
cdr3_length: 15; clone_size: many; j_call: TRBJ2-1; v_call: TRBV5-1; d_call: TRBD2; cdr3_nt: TGCGCCAGCAGCTTGGCCGCTAGCGGATACAATGAGCAGTTCTTC; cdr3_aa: CASSLAASGYNEQFF
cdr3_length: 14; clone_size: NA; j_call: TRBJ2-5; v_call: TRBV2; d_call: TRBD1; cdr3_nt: TGTGCCAGCGAGACAGGGACCCCAAAAGAGACCCAGTACTTC; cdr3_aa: CASETGTPKETQYF
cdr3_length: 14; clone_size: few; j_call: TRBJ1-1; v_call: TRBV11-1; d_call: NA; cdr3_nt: TGTGCCAGCAGCCCGTCACAGAAGAACACTGAAGCTTTCTTT; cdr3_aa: CASSPSQKNTEAFF
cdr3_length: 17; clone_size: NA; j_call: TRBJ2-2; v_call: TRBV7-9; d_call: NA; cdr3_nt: TGTGCCAGCAGCGCCTTATCCAGCCGGGGCTGGGGCGGGGAGCTGTTTTTT; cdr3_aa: CASSALSSRGWGGELFF
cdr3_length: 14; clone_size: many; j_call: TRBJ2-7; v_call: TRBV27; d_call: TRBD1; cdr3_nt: TGTGCCAGCACCACAGGGGACAGGGCCTACGAGCAGTACTTC; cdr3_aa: CASTTGDRAYEQYF
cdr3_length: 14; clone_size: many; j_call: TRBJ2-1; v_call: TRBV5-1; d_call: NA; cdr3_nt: TGCGCCAGCAGCTTGGGACAGGAGTACAATGAGCAGTTCTTC; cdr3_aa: CASSLGQEYNEQFF
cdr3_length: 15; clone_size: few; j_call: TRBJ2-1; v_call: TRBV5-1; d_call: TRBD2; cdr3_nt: TGCGCCAGCAGCTTCAGCGGGGATCCCTACAATGAGCAGTTCTTC; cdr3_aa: CASSFSGDPYNEQFF
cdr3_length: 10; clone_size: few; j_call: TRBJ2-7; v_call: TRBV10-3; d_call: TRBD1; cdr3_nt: TGTGCCCCAGCAGGGGGCGAGCAGTACTTC; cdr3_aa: CAPAGGEQYF
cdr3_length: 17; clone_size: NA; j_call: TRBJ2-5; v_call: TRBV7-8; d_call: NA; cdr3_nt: TGTGCCAGCAGCTTAGGCCTAAGACAAACAGGTTCAGAGACCCAGTACTTC; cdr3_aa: CASSLGLRQTGSETQYF
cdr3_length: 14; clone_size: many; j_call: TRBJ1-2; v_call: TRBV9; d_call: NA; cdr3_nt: TGTGCCAGCAGCGTATCGGTTTCCCAGGAAGGCTACACCTTC; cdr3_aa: CASSVSVSQEGYTF
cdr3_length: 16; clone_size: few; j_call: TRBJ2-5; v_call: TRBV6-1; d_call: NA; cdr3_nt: TGTGCCAGCAGTGAGGCAACCTCAGGGGGGGGGCGGACCCAGTACTTC; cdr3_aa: CASSEATSGGGRTQYF
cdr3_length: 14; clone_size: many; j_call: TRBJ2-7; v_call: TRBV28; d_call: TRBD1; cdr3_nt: TGTGCCAGCAGTACCCGGGACAGGGTGGACGAGCAGTACTTC; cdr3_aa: CASSTRDRVDEQYF
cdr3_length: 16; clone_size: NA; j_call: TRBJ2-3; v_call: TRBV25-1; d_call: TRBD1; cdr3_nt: TGTGCCAGCAGTGAAGGGGGCAGGGGGAGAACAGATACGCAGTATTTT; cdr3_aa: CASSEGGRGRTDTQYF
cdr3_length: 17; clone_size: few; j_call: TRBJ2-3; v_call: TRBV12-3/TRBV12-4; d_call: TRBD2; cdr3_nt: TGTGCCAGCAGTTTAGGTCGCCTAGCGGTTAACACAGATACGCAGTATTTT; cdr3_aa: CASSLGRLAVNTDTQYF